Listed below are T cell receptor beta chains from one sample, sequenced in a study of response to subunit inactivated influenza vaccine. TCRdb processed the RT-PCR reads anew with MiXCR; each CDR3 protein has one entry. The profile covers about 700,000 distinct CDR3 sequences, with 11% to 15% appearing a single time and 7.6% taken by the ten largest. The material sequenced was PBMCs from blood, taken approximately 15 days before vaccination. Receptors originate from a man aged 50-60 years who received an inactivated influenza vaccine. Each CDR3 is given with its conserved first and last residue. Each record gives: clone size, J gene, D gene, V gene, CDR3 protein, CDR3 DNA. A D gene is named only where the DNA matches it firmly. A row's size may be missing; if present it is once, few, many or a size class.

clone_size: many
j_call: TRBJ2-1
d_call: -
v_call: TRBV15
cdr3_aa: CATSNRERNEQFF
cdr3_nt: TGTGCCACCAGCAACCGGGAGCGCAATGAGCAGTTCTTC

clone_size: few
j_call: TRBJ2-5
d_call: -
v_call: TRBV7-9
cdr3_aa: CASSFGMLYGPTQYF
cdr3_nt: TGTGCCAGCAGCTTTGGGATGTTATACGGGCCGACCCAGTACTTC

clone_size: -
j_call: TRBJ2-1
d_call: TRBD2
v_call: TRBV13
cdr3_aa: CASRVAGWRNEQFF
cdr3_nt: TGTGCCAGCAGAGTAGCGGGATGGAGGAATGAGCAGTTCTTC

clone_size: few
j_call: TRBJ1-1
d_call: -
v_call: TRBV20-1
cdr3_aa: CSAKPPTNLGTEAFF
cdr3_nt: TGCAGTGCAAAGCCCCCAACAAACCTGGGCACTGAAGCTTTCTTT

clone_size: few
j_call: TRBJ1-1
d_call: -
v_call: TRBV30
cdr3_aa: CAWSVRSWGNTEAFF
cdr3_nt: TGTGCCTGGAGTGTAAGATCTTGGGGGAACACTGAAGCTTTCTTT

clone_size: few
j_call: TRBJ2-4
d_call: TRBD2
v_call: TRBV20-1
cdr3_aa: CSARDWTSAKNIQYF
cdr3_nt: TGCAGTGCTAGAGATTGGACTAGCGCCAAAAACATTCAGTACTTC

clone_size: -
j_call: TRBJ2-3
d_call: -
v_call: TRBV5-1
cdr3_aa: CASSLGIAPPDTQYF
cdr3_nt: TGCGCCAGCAGCTTGGGGATCGCCCCGCCAGATACGCAGTATTTT

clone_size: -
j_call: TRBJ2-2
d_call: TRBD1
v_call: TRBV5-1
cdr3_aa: CASGGTDNTGELFF
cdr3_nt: TGCGCCAGCGGTGGGACAGATAACACCGGGGAGCTGTTTTTT

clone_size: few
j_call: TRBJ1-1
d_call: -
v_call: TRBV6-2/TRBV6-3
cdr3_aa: CASSYKGSRNTEAFF
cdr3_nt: TGTGCCAGCAGTTACAAGGGTTCGAGGAACACTGAAGCTTTCTTT

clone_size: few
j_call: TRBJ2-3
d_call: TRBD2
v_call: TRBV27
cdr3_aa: CASSLRTRAGGRSDTQYF
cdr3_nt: TGTGCCAGCAGTTTAAGGACCCGAGCGGGAGGGAGGTCAGATACGCAGTATTTT

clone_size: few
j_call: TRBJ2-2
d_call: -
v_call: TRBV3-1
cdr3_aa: CASSQTGWTGELFF
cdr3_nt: TGTGCCAGCAGCCAAACGGGGTGGACCGGGGAGCTGTTTTTT

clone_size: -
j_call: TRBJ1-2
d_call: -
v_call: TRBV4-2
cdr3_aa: CASSQEGRAGYTF
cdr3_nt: TGTGCCAGCAGCCAAGAAGGTCGCGCGGGCTACACCTTC

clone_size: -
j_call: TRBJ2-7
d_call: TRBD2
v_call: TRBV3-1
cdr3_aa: CASSTGTSGRAGYEQYF
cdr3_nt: TGTGCCAGCAGCACCGGGACTAGCGGGAGGGCCGGCTACGAGCAGTACTTC

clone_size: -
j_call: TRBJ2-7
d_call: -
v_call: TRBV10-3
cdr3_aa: CAISDHDYEQYF
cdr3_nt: TGTGCCATCAGTGATCATGACTACGAGCAGTACTTC

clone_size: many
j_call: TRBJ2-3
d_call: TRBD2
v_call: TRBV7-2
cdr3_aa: CASSLAKIAGRVMDTQYF
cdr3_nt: TGTGCCAGCAGCTTAGCTAAAATAGCGGGCCGGGTGATGGATACGCAGTATTTT

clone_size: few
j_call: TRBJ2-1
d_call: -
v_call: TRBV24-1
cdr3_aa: CATNPDNEQFF
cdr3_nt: TGTGCCACCAACCCCGACAATGAGCAGTTCTTC

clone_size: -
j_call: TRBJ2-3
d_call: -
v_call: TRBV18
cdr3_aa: CASSPLEGATDTQYF
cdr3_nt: TGTGCCAGCTCACCCTTGGAGGGGGCTACAGATACGCAGTATTTT

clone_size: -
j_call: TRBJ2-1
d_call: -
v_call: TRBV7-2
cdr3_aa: CASSLANRAFGNNEQFF
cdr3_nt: TGTGCCAGCAGCTTAGCCAACAGGGCCTTCGGGAACAATGAGCAGTTCTTC

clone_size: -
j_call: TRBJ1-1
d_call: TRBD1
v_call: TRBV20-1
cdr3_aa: CSAISPSRGLNTEAFF
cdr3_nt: TGCAGTGCTATATCCCCCAGCAGGGGGCTTAACACTGAAGCTTTCTTT

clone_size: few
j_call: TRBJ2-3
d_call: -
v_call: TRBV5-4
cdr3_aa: CASSPAYTDTQYF
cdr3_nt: TGTGCCAGCAGCCCGGCTTACACAGATACGCAGTATTTT

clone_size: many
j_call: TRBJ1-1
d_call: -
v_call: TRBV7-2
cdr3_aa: CASGRFSGDTEAFF
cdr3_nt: TGTGCCAGCGGACGATTTTCCGGCGACACTGAAGCTTTCTTT

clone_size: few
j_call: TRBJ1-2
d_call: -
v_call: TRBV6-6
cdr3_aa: CASRYLYGYTF
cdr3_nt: TGTGCCAGCAGGTACCTCTATGGCTACACCTTC

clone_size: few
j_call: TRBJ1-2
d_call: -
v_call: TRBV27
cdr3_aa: CASSFDGPWSGYTF
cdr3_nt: TGTGCCAGCAGTTTTGACGGCCCCTGGTCTGGCTACACCTTC

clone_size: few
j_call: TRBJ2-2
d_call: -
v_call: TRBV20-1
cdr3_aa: CSAPDDRPGELFF
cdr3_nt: TGCAGTGCTCCCGACGATAGACCCGGGGAGCTGTTTTTT

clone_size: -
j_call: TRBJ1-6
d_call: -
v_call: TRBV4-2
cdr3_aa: CASSQDRTFSPLHF
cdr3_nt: TGTGCCAGCAGCCAAGATAGGACCTTCTCACCCCTCCACTTT

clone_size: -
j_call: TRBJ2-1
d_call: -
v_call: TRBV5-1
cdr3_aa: CASSLAGHSSYNEQFF
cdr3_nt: TGCGCCAGCAGCTTGGCCGGACATAGCTCCTACAATGAGCAGTTCTTC

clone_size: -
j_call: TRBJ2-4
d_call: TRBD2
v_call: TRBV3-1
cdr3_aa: CASSQGGLGTKNIQYF
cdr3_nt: TGTGCCAGCAGCCAAGGCGGACTAGGGACCAAAAACATTCAGTACTTC

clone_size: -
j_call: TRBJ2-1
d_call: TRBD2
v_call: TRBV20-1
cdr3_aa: CSANAGTSGSNEQFF
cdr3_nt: TGCAGTGCTAACGCCGGGACTAGCGGGAGCAATGAGCAGTTCTTC

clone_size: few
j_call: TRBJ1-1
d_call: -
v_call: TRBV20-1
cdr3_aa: CSARDPGTEAFF
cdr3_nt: TGCAGTGCTAGAGATCCCGGCACTGAAGCTTTCTTT

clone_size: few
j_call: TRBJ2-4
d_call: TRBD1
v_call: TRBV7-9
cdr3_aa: CASSFRDRGLKDIQYF
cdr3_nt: TGTGCCAGCAGCTTCCGGGACAGGGGGCTGAAGGACATTCAGTACTTC

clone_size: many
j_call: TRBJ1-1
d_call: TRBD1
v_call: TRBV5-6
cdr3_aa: CASSLAGQGLNTEAFF
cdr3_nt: TGTGCCAGCAGCTTGGCCGGACAGGGACTGAACACTGAAGCTTTCTTT

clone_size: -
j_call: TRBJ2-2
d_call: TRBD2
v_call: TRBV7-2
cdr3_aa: CASSLLGLESGELFF
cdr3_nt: TGTGCCAGCAGCTTACTCGGACTAGAATCCGGGGAGCTGTTTTTT

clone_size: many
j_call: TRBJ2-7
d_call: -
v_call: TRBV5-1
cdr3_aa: CASSLGAGSYEQYF
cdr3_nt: TGCGCCAGCAGCTTGGGGGCGGGATCCTACGAGCAGTACTTC

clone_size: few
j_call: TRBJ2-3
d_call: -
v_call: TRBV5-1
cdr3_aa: CASSVNPPGRVVPRAQYF
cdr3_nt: TGCGCCAGCAGCGTTAATCCCCCGGGACGGGTTGTCCCCAGGGCGCAGTATTTT

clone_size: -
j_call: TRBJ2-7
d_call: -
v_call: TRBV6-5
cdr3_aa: CASSYSAGTTIYEQYF
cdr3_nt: TGTGCCAGCAGTTACTCCGCTGGCACAACAATCTACGAGCAGTACTTC

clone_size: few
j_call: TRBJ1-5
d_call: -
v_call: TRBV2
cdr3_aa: CASSGTAQLRQLGQPQHF
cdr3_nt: TGTGCCAGCAGTGGAACGGCCCAGTTGAGACAGTTGGGGCAGCCCCAGCATTTT

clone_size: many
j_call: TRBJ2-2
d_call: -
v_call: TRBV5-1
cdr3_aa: CASSFLSSETTGELFF
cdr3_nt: TGCGCCAGCAGCTTTCTATCTAGCGAGACCACCGGGGAGCTGTTTTTT

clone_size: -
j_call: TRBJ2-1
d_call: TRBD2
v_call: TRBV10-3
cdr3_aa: CAISEGLDNEQFF
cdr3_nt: TGTGCCATCAGTGAGGGACTAGACAATGAGCAGTTCTTC

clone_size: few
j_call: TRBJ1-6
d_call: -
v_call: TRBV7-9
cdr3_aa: CASSLGVVYNSPLHF
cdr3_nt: TGTGCCAGCAGCTTAGGGGTGGTTTATAATTCACCCCTCCACTTT

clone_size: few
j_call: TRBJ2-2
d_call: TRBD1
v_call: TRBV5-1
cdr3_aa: CASSLGGQGLTGELFF
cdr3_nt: TGCGCCAGCAGCTTGGGAGGACAGGGTCTAACCGGGGAGCTGTTTTTT

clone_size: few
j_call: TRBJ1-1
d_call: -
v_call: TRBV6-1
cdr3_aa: CASSVRGWSEAFF
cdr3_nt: TGTGCCAGCAGTGTTAGGGGCTGGAGCGAAGCTTTCTTT

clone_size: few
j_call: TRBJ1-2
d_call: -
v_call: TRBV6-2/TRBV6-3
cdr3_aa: CASSTRQINYGYTF
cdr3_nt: TGTGCCAGCAGTACCCGACAGATAAACTATGGCTACACCTTC

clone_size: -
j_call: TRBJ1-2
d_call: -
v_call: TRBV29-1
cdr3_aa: CSVFSPTNYGYTF
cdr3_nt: TGCAGCGTTTTTTCGCCTACTAACTATGGCTACACCTTC

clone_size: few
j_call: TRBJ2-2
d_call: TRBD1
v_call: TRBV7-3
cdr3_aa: CASSGTGPGELFF
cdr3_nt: TGTGCCAGCAGCGGGACAGGCCCCGGGGAGCTGTTTTTT

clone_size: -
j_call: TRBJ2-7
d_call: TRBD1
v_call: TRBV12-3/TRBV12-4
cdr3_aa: CASSPTPGQETYEQYF
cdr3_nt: TGTGCCAGCAGCCCTACTCCGGGACAGGAGACCTACGAGCAGTACTTC

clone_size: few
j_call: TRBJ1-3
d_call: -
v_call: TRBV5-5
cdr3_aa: CASSLGFGNTIYF
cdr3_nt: TGTGCCAGCAGCTTGGGATTTGGAAACACCATATATTTT

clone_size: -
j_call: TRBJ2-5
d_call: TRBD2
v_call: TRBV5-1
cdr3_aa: CASSQGALAGETQYF
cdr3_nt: TGCGCCAGCAGCCAGGGCGCACTAGCGGGAGAGACCCAGTACTTC

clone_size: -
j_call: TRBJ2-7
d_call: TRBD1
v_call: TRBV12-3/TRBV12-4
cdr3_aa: CASRRRGLSYEQYF
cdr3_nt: TGTGCCAGCAGACGCAGGGGGCTCTCCTACGAGCAGTACTTC

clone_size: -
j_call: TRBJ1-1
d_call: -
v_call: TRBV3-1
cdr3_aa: CASSQGWGPLNTEAFF
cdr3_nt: TGTGCCAGCAGCCAAGGGTGGGGTCCCTTGAACACTGAAGCTTTCTTT

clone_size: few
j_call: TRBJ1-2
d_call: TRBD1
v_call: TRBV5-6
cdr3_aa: CASSLVLSLAGGDGYTF
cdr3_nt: TGTGCCAGCAGCTTGGTCTTATCTCTGGCAGGGGGCGATGGCTACACCTTC

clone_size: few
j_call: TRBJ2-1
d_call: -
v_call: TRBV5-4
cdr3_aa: CASSWTGARNEQFF
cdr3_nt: TGTGCCAGCAGCTGGACGGGGGCGCGAAATGAGCAGTTCTTC

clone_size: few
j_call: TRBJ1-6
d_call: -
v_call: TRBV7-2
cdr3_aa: CASSLAGRNNSPLHF
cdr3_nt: TGTGCCAGCAGCTTAGCGGGACGGAATAATTCACCCCTCCACTTT

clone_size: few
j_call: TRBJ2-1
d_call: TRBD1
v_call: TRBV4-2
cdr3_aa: CASSLATGTGGRGEQFF
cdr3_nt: TGTGCCAGCAGCCTAGCCACCGGGACAGGGGGAAGGGGTGAGCAGTTCTTC

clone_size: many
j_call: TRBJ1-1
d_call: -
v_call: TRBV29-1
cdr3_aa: CSVELTQGSEAFF
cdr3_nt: TGCAGCGTTGAGCTGACGCAGGGCTCTGAAGCTTTCTTT